Below are 26 T cell receptor beta chains sequenced from a single sample in a study of blood T cell repertoires in COVID-19. Profiling relied on immunoSEQ multiplex PCR, and the TCRdb table lists in-frame clones only, not all of them. This sample has roughly 77,000 clones, with 79% found just once. The sample comprised peripheral blood. These receptors originate from a man aged 55 to 70 with active or convalescent COVID-19.

V is TRBV6-4 and J is TRBJ1-4, with D possibly matching TRBD1 (6 bases). V gave up 2 bases and J gave up 11 bases, with 9 bases separating them. The germline V gene encodes CDR1 MRHNA and CDR2 SNTAGT. CDR3 length: 12 residues. The CDR3, as DNA: TGTGCCAGCAGTGACGGGCAGGGGAAACTGTTTTTT. Encoded protein: CASSDGQGKLFF.

This clone was counted between two and nine times. The V and J genes are TRBV7-6 and TRBJ1-6; unclear D gene. Germline V gene lookup returns CDR1 SGHVS and CDR2 FNYEAQ. The CDR3 extends over 16 amino acids. Trimming took off 2 bases at V and 0 bases at J, with 8 bases between the two ends. The CDR3: CASSLIDSSYNSPLHF. The CDR3, as DNA: TGTGCCAGCAGCTTAATAGATAGCTCCTATAATTCACCCCTCCACTTT.

This clone was recorded at least ten times. The chain recombines TRBV7-2 with TRBJ1-1; TRBD1 might be the D (6 bases). CDR3 length: 15 residues. The germline V gene has CDR1 SGHTA and CDR2 FQGNSA. V lost 1 base to trimming and J lost 6 bases, with 15 bases between them. The CDR3 reads CASSLVSQGKPEAFF. CDR3 DNA: TGTGCCAGCAGCTTAGTGAGTCAGGGGAAACCTGAAGCTTTCTTT.

V and J are TRBV28 and TRBJ1-2, with 7 nucleotides matching TRBD1. V shed 5 bases and J 4 bases; nucleotides not matched to a gene: 16. The CDR3 has 17 amino acids. Per germline, CDR1 MDHEN and CDR2 SYDVKM. The CDR3 here is CASSPQSTGKGFYGYTF. DNA for the CDR3: TGTGCCAGCAGTCCACAATCGACAGGGAAAGGATTCTATGGCTACACCTTC.

This chain connects TRBV7-9 to TRBJ1-1, with 9 bases matching TRBD1. Germline CDR1 and CDR2: SEHNR and FQNEAQ (reference sequence). This CDR3 comprises 18 residues. The V and J ends lost 6 bases and 3 bases, in that order; junction bases with no gene match: 17. The CDR3 region has the DNA TGTGCCAGCAGTACCTACTCCCTCCGGACAGGGGCGTACACTGAAGCTTTCTTT. Amino acids: CASSTYSLRTGAYTEAFF. Combining the CDR3 with reference TRBV7-9 and TRBJ1-1 gives the whole variable domain DTGVSQNPRHKITKRGQNVTFRCDPISEHNRLYWYRQTLGQGPEFLTYFQNEAQLEKSRLLSDRFSAERPKGSFSTLEIQRTEQGDSAMYLCASSTYSLRTGAYTEAFFGQGTRLTVV.

The chain carries TRBV19 and TRBJ1-1; the match to TRBD1 covers 8 bases. Trimming at V came to 5 bases and at J to 5 bases, leaving 7 bases not matched to a gene. The CDR3 consists of 14 residues. Germline values: CDR1 LNHDA, CDR2 SQIVND (reference sequence). CDR3 bases: TGTGCCAGTAGTCAACAGGGGGGCTATACTGAAGCTTTCTTT. Its translation is CASSQQGGYTEAFF.

This chain uses TRBV4-2 with TRBJ2-3; 10 nucleotides line up with TRBD1. With 4 bases clipped from V and 0 bases from J, the junction kept 4 bases outside the gene matches. This CDR3 contains 16 residues. The germline V gene encodes CDR1 LGHNA and CDR2 YNFKEQ. CDR3 in amino acids: CASSPRQGASTDTQYF. For the CDR3, the DNA is TGTGCCAGCAGCCCGAGACAGGGGGCGAGCACAGATACGCAGTATTTT.

V usage is TRBV11-2 and J usage is TRBJ1-2; D not resolved. V shed 5 bases and J shed 8 bases, with 18 bases lying between them. The CDR3 extends over 14 amino acids. CDR1 is SGHAT and CDR2 is FQNNGV in the germline V gene. The CDR3 protein is CASSARTGSAGYTF. In nucleotides, the CDR3 is TGTGCCAGCAGCGCCCGGACGGGGAGCGCGGGCTACACCTTC.

The chain combines TRBV5-1 with TRBJ1-1, with 12 bases lining up with TRBD1. Looked up from germline, CDR1 is SGHRS and CDR2 is YFSETQ. Trimming removed 4 bases from V and 3 bases from J; junction bases left unmatched: 7. The CDR3 totals 16 residues. The CDR3 coding sequence is TGCGCCAGCAGCGGAGGGACAGGGGGCGGTTACACTGAAGCTTTCTTT. This sequence encodes CASSGGTGGGYTEAFF.

The chain has TRBV6-1 and TRBJ1-4, with D possibly matching TRBD1 (6 bases). The V and J ends lost 3 bases and 5 bases respectively, with 10 bases between them. This CDR3 comprises 14 residues. The germline V gene encodes CDR1 MNHNS and CDR2 SASEGT. The CDR3 DNA reads TGTGCCAGCAGTGATAGAAGGGGGAATGAAAAACTGTTTTTT. Amino acids: CASSDRRGNEKLFF.

In its sample, this clone was seen once. The chain is built from TRBV7-3 and TRBJ2-2; 8 bases are a match to TRBD2. CDR3 length: 17 amino acids. Germline V gives CDR1 SGHTA, CDR2 FQGTGA. J lost 4 bases, V lost 7 bases, and 14 bases had no gene match. Here the CDR3 DNA reads TGTGCCAGCACCACTCATCCCGGGGGGGGGTCCACCGGGGAGCTGTTTTTT. As protein: CASTTHPGGGSTGELFF.

This chain joins TRBV7-2 and TRBJ2-2; 9 bases map to TRBD1. The CDR3 has 15 amino acids. Unmatched junction bases numbered 3, after V lost 3 bases and J lost 4 bases. Germline assignment: CDR1 SGHTA and CDR2 FQGNSA. In DNA, the CDR3 is TGTGCCAGCAGCTTTACAGGGGGCGGCACCGGGGAGCTGTTTTTT. It yields the protein CASSFTGGGTGELFF.

The V and J genes are TRBV4-2 and TRBJ1-1; TRBD1 matches 8 bases. Germline values: CDR1 LGHNA, CDR2 YNFKEQ. Trimming removed 5 bases from V and 2 bases from J; junction bases left unmatched: 7. The CDR3 is 15 residues long. CDR3 coding DNA: TGTGCCAGCAGCTACCGGACAGGGAAAAACACTGAAGCTTTCTTT. Translated, it gives CASSYRTGKNTEAFF.

The V call is TRBV4-2, the J call TRBJ1-1, with D possibly TRBD1 on 5 matching bases. V was pared by 1 base and J by 4 bases, with 10 bases between. Germline CDR1 is LGHNA and CDR2 is YNFKEQ. The CDR3 extends over 14 amino acids. The CDR3 reads CASSQGGDLTEAFF. CDR3 coding DNA: TGTGCCAGCAGCCAAGGCGGGGACCTCACTGAAGCTTTCTTT.

The chain combines TRBV2 with TRBJ2-3, with a possible D match to TRBD1 (6 bases). The germline V and J ends were trimmed by 7 bases and 2 bases, with 19 bases remaining between them. The CDR3 extends over 16 amino acids. CDR1 and CDR2 from the germline V gene are SNHLY and FYNNEI. CDR3 bases: TGTGCCAGCAATTTTAACAGGGCAGCAGTCACAGATACGCAGTATTTT. Protein product: CASNFNRAAVTDTQYF.

This chain links TRBV3-1 (or the pseudogene TRBV3-2) with TRBJ1-2; no clear D. Germline V gives CDR1 LGHDT, CDR2 YNNKEL (reference sequence). The CDR3 length is 13 residues. V was trimmed by 1 base and J by 3 bases, leaving 6 bases between them. CDR3 in DNA: TGTGCCAGCAGCCAAGGCCAGGACTATGGCTACACCTTC. Amino acid sequence: CASSQGQDYGYTF.

The J gene is TRBJ2-3, the V gene TRBV5-1, with no clear D. Germline V gene data show CDR1 as SGHRS and CDR2 as YFSETQ. V was cut by 4 bases and J by 0 bases, with 6 bases left in between. This CDR3 region has 13 residues. The CDR3 loop reads CASSPPSTDTQYF. CDR3 nucleotides: TGCGCCAGCAGCCCCCCGAGCACAGATACGCAGTATTTT.

The chain combines TRBV18 with TRBJ2-7; 9 bases fit TRBD1. In germline, CDR1 is KGHSH, CDR2 LQKENI. With 3 bases clipped from V and 6 bases from J, the junction kept 6 bases outside the gene matches. This CDR3 comprises 14 residues. CDR3 nucleotide sequence: TGTGCCAGCTCACCCGGGACAGGGACGATCGAGCAGTACTTC. This gives the protein CASSPGTGTIEQYF.

The J gene is TRBJ1-2, the V gene TRBV10-3, with 8 bases lining up with TRBD1. Germline V gene sequence: CDR1 ENHRY, CDR2 SYGVKD. With 6 bases clipped from V and 3 bases from J, the junction kept 6 bases outside the gene matches. The CDR3 consists of 14 residues. This CDR3 reads CAISGTGSDYGYTF. In DNA, the CDR3 is TGTGCCATCAGCGGGACAGGCTCAGACTATGGCTACACCTTC.

The chain links TRBV30 to TRBJ2-2; no reliable D call. Germline V gives CDR1 GTSNPN, CDR2 SVGIG (reference sequence). The CDR3 contains 12 residues. The V and J ends lost 4 bases and 3 bases respectively, with 6 bases between them. The CDR3 sequence: CAWMAYTGELFF. The CDR3 DNA sequence: TGTGCCTGGATGGCATACACCGGGGAGCTGTTTTTT.

The rearrangement links TRBV20-1 to TRBJ2-7, with a tentative D call TRBD1 (5 bases). Per germline, CDR1 DFQATT and CDR2 SNEGSKA (reference sequence). The CDR3 length is 11 residues. The V end was cut by 4 bases, the J end by 6 bases, with 10 bases between. The CDR3 spells CSATRVGEQYF. For the CDR3, the DNA is TGCAGTGCTACCAGGGTGGGCGAGCAGTACTTC.

In its sample, this clone was seen a few times. The gene calls are TRBV5-1 and TRBJ1-4, with TRBD1 matching 9 bases. Germline V lookup: CDR1 SGHRS, CDR2 YFSETQ. Trimming at V came to 1 base and at J to 7 bases, leaving 8 bases not matched to a gene. The CDR3 totals 16 residues. Here the CDR3 reads CASSLNVQGAGEKLFF. Here the CDR3 DNA reads TGCGCCAGCAGCTTGAACGTACAGGGGGCGGGTGAAAAACTGTTTTTT.

V usage is TRBV5-1 and J usage is TRBJ1-1; TRBD1 aligns across 7 bases. The CDR3 has 15 amino acids. Germline CDR1 is SGHRS and CDR2 is YFSETQ. Trimming at V came to 1 base and at J to 2 bases, leaving 5 bases not matched to a gene. Here the CDR3 DNA reads TGCGCCAGCAGCTTGAGGCCAGGGGGTAACACTGAAGCTTTCTTT. The encoded protein is CASSLRPGGNTEAFF.

This chain joins TRBV12-3 or TRBV12-4 and TRBJ1-2, with 8 bases fitting TRBD1. The CDR3 loop spans 13 amino acids. The V segment lost 6 bases and the J segment 6 bases; nucleotides outside the gene matches: 6. In DNA form, the CDR3 reads TGTGCCAGCAGCGTTCAGGGGGCAGATGGCTACACCTTC. Protein sequence: CASSVQGADGYTF.

The CDR3: CASSPGRGMNTEAFF. The DNA of the CDR3 is TGCGCCAGCAGCCCCGGACGGGGAATGAACACTGAAGCTTTCTTT. The chain combines TRBV5-1 with TRBJ1-1; D not certain. Trimming removed 4 bases at V and 0 bases at J, with 13 bases between. The germline V gene has CDR1 SGHRS and CDR2 YFSETQ. The CDR3 consists of 15 residues.

The rearrangement joins TRBV18 to TRBJ2-2; 7 bases are shared with TRBD1. The CDR3 totals 15 residues. V trimming: 2 bases; J trimming: 3 bases; junction bases outside the gene matches: 3. Looked up from germline, CDR1 is KGHSH and CDR2 is LQKENI. The CDR3 region has the DNA TGTGCCAGCTCACCATACAGGGGTGACACCGGGGAGCTGTTTTTT. This gives the protein CASSPYRGDTGELFF.